Included here is one T cell receptor (beta chain) sequence, with context. These data are taken from a study of control samples from healthy donors and cancer patients. Assay: immunoSEQ multiplex PCR; the TCRdb copy retains only in-frame clones and omits some. The sample shows around 170,000 clones, around nine tenths of them seen only once. This CDR3 is 13 amino acids long. V was pared by 5 bases and J by 5 bases, with 12 bases between. From germline, CDR1 is SEHNR and CDR2 FQNEAQ (reference sequence). This receptor was obtained from a man younger than 40 in good health. V is TRBV7-9 and J is TRBJ2-5, with D unclear. The sample was blood. In DNA form, the CDR3 reads TGTGCCAGCAGCCTACCAGGTGGGGAGACCCAGTACTTC. Protein sequence: CASSLPGGETQYF.